Below are 18 T cell receptor beta chains sequenced from a single sample in a study of regulatory T cells in long-lasting Graves disease. Time point indicated: newly diagnosed GD, antithyroid drugs for less than 3 months. With RNA extracted from PBMCs as input, the TCR library was made. Assembly of TCR beta libraries relied on iRepertoire HTBI primers together with Arm-PCR of CDR3 regions. TCRdb used MiXCR to reprocess the multiplex PCR reads, holding one entry per CDR3 protein. The sample holds about 530,000 distinct CDR3 sequences, roughly 16% seen once. These same records also appear under a second study, on T cells in Graves' hyperthyroidism and ophthalmopathy.

Sequencing used peripheral blood mononuclear cells (PBMCs), obtained at new diagnosis, from a patient treated with antithyroid drugs. Every receptor here comes from a woman aged 35-65 years with Graves disease.

The chain is built from TRBV25-1 and TRBJ2-7; 7 bases line up with TRBD2. Germline loops: CDR1 MGHDK, CDR2 SYGVNS. The CDR3 runs 15 residues. V lost 5 bases to trimming and J lost 0 bases; unmatched junction nucleotides: 7. The CDR3: CASSLGGGNSYEQYF. The CDR3 bases are TGTGCCAGCAGTCTCGGCGGGGGTAACTCCTACGAGCAGTACTTC.

This clonotype has a count of ten or more. The gene calls are TRBV7-9 and TRBJ2-1; 10 positions agree with TRBD1. CDR1 and CDR2 from the germline V gene are SEHNR and FQNEAQ (reference sequence). The J segment lost 7 bases and the V segment lost 5 bases, leaving 8 bases of the junction unmatched. CDR3 length: 15 residues. The CDR3 sequence: CASSPSGQGRNEQFF. CDR3 coding DNA: TGTGCCAGCAGCCCCTCGGGACAGGGGAGGAATGAGCAGTTCTTC.

This clonotype was detected many times. The CDR3 region is CSVLREAHSNQPQHF. In DNA form, the CDR3 reads TGCAGCGTCCTCAGGGAGGCACATAGCAATCAGCCCCAGCATTTT. The chain links TRBV29-1 to TRBJ1-5; D is possibly TRBD1 (5 bases). Looked up from germline, CDR1 is SQVTM and CDR2 is ANQGSEA. Trimming took off 6 bases at V and 0 bases at J, with 15 bases between the two ends. This CDR3 is 15 amino acids long.

This chain uses TRBV7-9 with TRBJ2-3, with 7 nucleotides matching TRBD1. CDR1 is SEHNR and CDR2 is FQNEAQ in the germline V gene (reference sequence). Germline trimming cut 5 bases from V and 3 bases from J; bases unmatched to any gene: 8. The CDR3 covers 15 residues. CDR3 sequence (DNA): TGTGCCAGCAGCCTGACAGGGCTCGAGACAGATACGCAGTATTTT. This sequence encodes CASSLTGLETDTQYF.

This clonotype was seen at least ten times. The chain couples TRBV12-3 or TRBV12-4 to TRBJ1-5, with D tentatively TRBD1 (6 bases). The CDR3 spans 17 residues. V gave up 7 bases and J gave up 1 base, with 20 bases separating them. CDR3 residues: CASIKSRGGNSNQPQHF. The CDR3 nucleotides read TGTGCCAGCATCAAAAGCCGAGGGGGGAACAGCAATCAGCCCCAGCATTTT.

This clonotype occurred many times. The chain uses TRBV19 and TRBJ2-7; no clear D. V dropped 5 bases and J dropped 0 bases, with 8 bases sitting between them. The germline CDR1 and CDR2 sequences are LNHDA and SQIVND (reference sequence). The CDR3 covers 13 residues. CDR3 sequence: CASSPMGSYEQYF. In DNA, the CDR3 is TGTGCCAGTAGTCCAATGGGCTCCTACGAGCAGTACTTC.

This clonotype was counted many times. The rearrangement links TRBV28 to TRBJ1-2; D is perhaps TRBD1 (5 bases). The CDR3 spans 14 residues. Germline-derived CDR1 and CDR2 are MDHEN and SYDVKM. The germline V and J ends were trimmed by 5 bases and 8 bases, with 18 bases remaining between them. CDR3 sequence: CASSPPMSGGGYTF. DNA of the CDR3: TGTGCCAGCAGTCCTCCGATGTCTGGGGGGGGCTACACCTTC.

The V and J genes are TRBV10-3 and TRBJ1-1; 10 bases are shared with TRBD1. This CDR3 comprises 19 residues. V lost 2 bases, J lost 1 base, and 13 bases stayed unmatched. Germline lookup yields CDR1 ENHRY and CDR2 SYGVKD. The CDR3 loop reads CAISEGLGQGKGTNTEAFF. CDR3 sequence (DNA): TGTGCCATCAGTGAGGGCCTGGGACAGGGGAAGGGGACGAACACTGAAGCTTTCTTT.

The chain uses TRBV20-1 and TRBJ1-1; D not resolved. There are 14 residues in the CDR3. Trimming removed 6 bases at V and 0 bases at J, with 14 bases between. Germline V CDR1 and CDR2: DFQATT, SNEGSKA (reference sequence). CDR3 nucleotides: TGCAGTGCCAGGCCTAAATTTATGAACACTGAAGCTTTCTTT. Translated: CSARPKFMNTEAFF.

This clonotype was counted ten times or more. V usage is TRBV12-3 or TRBV12-4 and J usage is TRBJ1-2; no definite D call. Trimming left V 3 bases short and J 4 bases short, with 9 bases between. The CDR3 has 13 residues. The CDR3 sequence is CASSFGTLYGYTF. CDR3 coding DNA: TGTGCCAGCAGTTTCGGCACCCTCTATGGCTACACCTTC.

This clonotype turned up a few times. The genes are TRBV4-1 and TRBJ1-5; no clear D. Between the trimmed V and J ends, which lost 2 bases and 4 bases, there was a span of 6 bases. Germline V CDR1 and CDR2: MGHRA, YSYEKL. The CDR3 has 13 residues. The CDR3 DNA reads as TGCGCCAGCAGCCAAAACGGAAATCAGCCCCAGCATTTT. This translates into CASSQNGNQPQHF.

This clonotype was counted at least ten times. The CDR3 nucleotides are TGTGCCAGCAGTCAAAATCAGCCCCAGCATTTT. This translates into CASSQNQPQHF. J is TRBJ1-5 and V is TRBV6-1; D remains ambiguous. The CDR3 covers 11 residues. Between the trimmed V and J ends, which lost 5 bases and 4 bases, there was a span of 3 bases. CDR1 is MNHNS and CDR2 is SASEGT in the germline V gene.

CDR3 DNA sequence: TGTGCCACCAGTGATTTGCGTACCCCAGAGCCGACCTCTGGAAACACCATATATTTT. It specifies CATSDLRTPEPTSGNTIYF. This chain joins TRBV24-1 and TRBJ1-3; D gene uncertain. The germline V and J ends were trimmed by 0 bases and 0 bases, with 17 bases remaining between them. The germline gives CDR1 KGHDR, CDR2 SFDVKD. CDR3 size: 19 residues.

The chain carries TRBV7-9 and TRBJ1-2; D not certain. The CDR3 has 11 residues. Trimming took off 4 bases at V and 5 bases at J, with 5 bases between the two ends. Germline lookup yields CDR1 SEHNR and CDR2 FQNEAQ (reference sequence). The CDR3 DNA is TGTGCCAGCAGCTGGGCTTATGGCTACACCTTC. This gives the protein CASSWAYGYTF.

The V call is TRBV12-3 or TRBV12-4, the J call TRBJ2-4; the D is unclear. This CDR3 is built from 13 residues. Trimming shortened V by 1 base and J by 6 bases, and 7 bases separated the two germline ends. The CDR3 sequence: CASSLEEGNIQYF. In DNA form, the CDR3 reads TGTGCCAGCAGTTTAGAGGAAGGAAACATTCAGTACTTC.

This clonotype was counted many times. The chain carries TRBV5-5 and TRBJ1-1; D not certain. The length of the CDR3 is 14 residues. With 3 bases removed from V and 0 bases from J, the gap between germline ends came to 9 bases. Germline V gene data show CDR1 as SGHKS and CDR2 as YYEKEE (reference sequence). In nucleotides, the CDR3 is TGTGCCAGCAGCTCCGGGGTCATGAACACTGAAGCTTTCTTT. This encodes CASSSGVMNTEAFF.

On this clonotype itself: A clone one base away is much larger, so this may be a read error. CDR3 nucleotide sequence: TGTGCCAGCGGTGAACTAGCGGGACCGAACACCGGGGAGCTGTTTTTT. Translated: CASGELAGPNTGELFF. The rearrangement joins TRBV2 to TRBJ2-2; 10 bases are shared with TRBD2. Germline lookup yields CDR1 SNHLY and CDR2 FYNNEI. CDR3 size: 16 residues.

In this sample, this clonotype turned up a few times. The chain combines TRBV6-1 with TRBJ1-2; D not certain. The length of the CDR3 is 15 residues. V was clipped by 3 bases and J by 5 bases, with 16 bases between them. The germline V gene encodes CDR1 MNHNS and CDR2 SASEGT. CDR3 sequence reads: CASSDAPEVGYGYTF. The CDR3 DNA reads TGTGCCAGCAGTGACGCACCCGAGGTAGGGTATGGCTACACCTTC.